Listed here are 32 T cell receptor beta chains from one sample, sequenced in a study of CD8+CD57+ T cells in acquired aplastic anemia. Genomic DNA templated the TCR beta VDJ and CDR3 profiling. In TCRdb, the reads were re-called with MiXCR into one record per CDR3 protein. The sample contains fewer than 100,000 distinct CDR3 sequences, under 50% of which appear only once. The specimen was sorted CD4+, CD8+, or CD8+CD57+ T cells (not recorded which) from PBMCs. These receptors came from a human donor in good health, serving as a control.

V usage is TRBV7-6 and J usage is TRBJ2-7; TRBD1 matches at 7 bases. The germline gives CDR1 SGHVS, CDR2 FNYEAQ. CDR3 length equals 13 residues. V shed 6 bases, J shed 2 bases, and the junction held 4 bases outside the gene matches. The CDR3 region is CASRPTGAYEQYF. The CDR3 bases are TGTGCCAGCAGGCCTACAGGGGCCTACGAGCAGTACTTC.

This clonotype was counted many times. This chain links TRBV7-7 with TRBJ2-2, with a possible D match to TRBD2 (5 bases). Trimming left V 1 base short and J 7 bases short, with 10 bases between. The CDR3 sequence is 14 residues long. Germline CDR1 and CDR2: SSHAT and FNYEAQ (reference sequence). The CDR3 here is CASSLGSGIGELFF. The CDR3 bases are TGTGCCAGCAGCTTAGGGTCGGGAATCGGGGAGCTGTTTTTT.

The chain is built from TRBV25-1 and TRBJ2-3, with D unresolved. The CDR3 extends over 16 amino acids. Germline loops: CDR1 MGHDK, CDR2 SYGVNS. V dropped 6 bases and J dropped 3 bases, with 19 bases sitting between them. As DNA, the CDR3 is TGTGCCAGCAGCCCGGGCCCAAATTGGTGGACAGATACGCAGTATTTT. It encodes CASSPGPNWWTDTQYF.

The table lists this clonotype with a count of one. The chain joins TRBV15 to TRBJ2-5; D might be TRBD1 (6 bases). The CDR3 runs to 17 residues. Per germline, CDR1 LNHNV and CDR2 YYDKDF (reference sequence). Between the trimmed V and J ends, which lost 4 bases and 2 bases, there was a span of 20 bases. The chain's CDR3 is CATSTLTRDTRQETQYF. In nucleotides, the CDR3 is TGTGCCACCAGCACATTAACCCGGGACACGAGACAAGAGACCCAGTACTTC.

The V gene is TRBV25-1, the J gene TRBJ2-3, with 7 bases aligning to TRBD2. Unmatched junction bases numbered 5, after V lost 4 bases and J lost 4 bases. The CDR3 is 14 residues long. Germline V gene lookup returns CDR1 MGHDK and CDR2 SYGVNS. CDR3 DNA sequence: TGTGCCAGCAGTGCCCTAGCGGCATCAGATACGCAGTATTTT. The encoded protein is CASSALAASDTQYF.

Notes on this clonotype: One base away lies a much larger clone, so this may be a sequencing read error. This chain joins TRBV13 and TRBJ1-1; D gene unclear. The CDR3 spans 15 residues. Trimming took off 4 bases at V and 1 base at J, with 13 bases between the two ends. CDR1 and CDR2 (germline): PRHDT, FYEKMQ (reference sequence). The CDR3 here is CASSSLNGENTEAFF. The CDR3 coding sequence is TGTGCCAGCAGCTCCCTTAACGGGGAGAACACTGAAGCTTTCTTT.

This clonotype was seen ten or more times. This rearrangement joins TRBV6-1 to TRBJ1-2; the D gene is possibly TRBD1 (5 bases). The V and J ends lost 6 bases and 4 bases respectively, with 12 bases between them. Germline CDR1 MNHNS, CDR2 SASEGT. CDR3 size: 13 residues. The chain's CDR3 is CASRLGDLYGYTF. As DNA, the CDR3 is TGTGCCAGCAGGTTAGGGGATCTCTATGGCTACACCTTC.

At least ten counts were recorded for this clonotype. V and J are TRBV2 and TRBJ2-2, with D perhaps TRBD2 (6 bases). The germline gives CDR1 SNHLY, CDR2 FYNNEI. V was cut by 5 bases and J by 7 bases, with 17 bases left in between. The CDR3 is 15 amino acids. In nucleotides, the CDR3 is TGTGCCAGCAGTACCGGGACTCTGAGCGGCGGGGAGCTGTTTTTT. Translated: CASSTGTLSGGELFF. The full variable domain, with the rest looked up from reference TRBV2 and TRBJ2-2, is EPEVTQTPSHQVTQMGQEVILRCVPISNHLYFYWYRQILGQKVEFLVSFYNNEISEKSEIFDDQFSVERPDGSNFTLKIRSTKLEDSAMYFCASSTGTLSGGELFFGEGSRLTVL.

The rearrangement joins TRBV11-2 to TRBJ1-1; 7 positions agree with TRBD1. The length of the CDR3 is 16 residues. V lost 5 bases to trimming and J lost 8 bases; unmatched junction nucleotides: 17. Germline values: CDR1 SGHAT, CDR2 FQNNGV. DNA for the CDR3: TGTGCCAGCAGCACCACAGGGGCGCCGGCCGGTCCCGAAGCTTTCTTT. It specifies CASSTTGAPAGPEAFF.

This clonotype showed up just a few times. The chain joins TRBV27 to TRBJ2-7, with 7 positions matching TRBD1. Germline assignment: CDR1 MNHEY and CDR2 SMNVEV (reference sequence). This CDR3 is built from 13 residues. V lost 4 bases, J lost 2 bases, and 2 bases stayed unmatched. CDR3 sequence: CASSSRGPYEQYF. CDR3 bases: TGTGCCAGCAGTTCTAGGGGGCCCTACGAGCAGTACTTC.

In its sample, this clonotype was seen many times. CDR3 nucleotide sequence: TGTGCCAGCCGGGGGACAGATACGCAGTATTTT. It encodes CASRGTDTQYF. The chain couples TRBV9 to TRBJ2-3; D may be TRBD2 (6 bases). Per the germline V gene, CDR1 is SGDLS and CDR2 is YYNGEE. Deletions cut 7 bases from V and 3 bases from J, with 6 bases between. This CDR3 has 11 residues.

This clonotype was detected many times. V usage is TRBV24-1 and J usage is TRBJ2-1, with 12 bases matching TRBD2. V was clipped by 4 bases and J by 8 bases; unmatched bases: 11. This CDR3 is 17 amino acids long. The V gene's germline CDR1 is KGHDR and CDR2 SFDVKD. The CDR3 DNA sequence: TGTGCCACCAGTGAGGATCTAGCGGGAGGGCCGTTGGATGAGCAGTTCTTC. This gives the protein CATSEDLAGGPLDEQFF.

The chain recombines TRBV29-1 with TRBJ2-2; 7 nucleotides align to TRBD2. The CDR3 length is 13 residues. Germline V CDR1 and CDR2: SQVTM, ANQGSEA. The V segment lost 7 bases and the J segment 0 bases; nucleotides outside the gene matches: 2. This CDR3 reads CSGLAANTGELFF. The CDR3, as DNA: TGCAGCGGTCTAGCGGCGAACACCGGGGAGCTGTTTTTT.

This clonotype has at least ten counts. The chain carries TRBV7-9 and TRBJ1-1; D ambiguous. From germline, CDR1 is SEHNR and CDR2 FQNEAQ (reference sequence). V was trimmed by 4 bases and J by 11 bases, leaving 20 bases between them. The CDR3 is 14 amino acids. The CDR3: CASSSPGRELRAFF. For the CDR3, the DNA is TGTGCCAGCAGCTCCCCGGGAAGAGAGCTCCGGGCTTTCTTT.

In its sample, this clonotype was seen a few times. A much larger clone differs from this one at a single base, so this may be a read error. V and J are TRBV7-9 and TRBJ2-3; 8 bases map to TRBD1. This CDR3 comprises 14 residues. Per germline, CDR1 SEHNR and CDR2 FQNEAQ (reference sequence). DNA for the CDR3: TGTGCCAGCAGCTTAGTCAGGGGGACAGGTACGCAGTATTTT. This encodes CASSLVRGTGTQYF.

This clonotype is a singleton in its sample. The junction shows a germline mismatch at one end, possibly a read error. The CDR3 loop is CSAGDRGGDYEQYF. CDR3 coding DNA: TGCAGTGCTGGAGACAGGGGAGGGGACTACGAGCAGTACTTC. This sequence joins TRBV20-1 and TRBJ2-7, with D tentatively TRBD1 (8 bases). CDR1 and CDR2 from the germline V gene are DFQATT and SNEGSKA (reference sequence). CDR3 length: 14 amino acids.

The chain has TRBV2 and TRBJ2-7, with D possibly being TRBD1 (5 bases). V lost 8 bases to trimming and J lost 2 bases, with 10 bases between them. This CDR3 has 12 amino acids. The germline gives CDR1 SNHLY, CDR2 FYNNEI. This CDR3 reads CASGRDTYEQYF. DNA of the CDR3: TGTGCCAGCGGCAGGGATACCTACGAGCAGTACTTC.

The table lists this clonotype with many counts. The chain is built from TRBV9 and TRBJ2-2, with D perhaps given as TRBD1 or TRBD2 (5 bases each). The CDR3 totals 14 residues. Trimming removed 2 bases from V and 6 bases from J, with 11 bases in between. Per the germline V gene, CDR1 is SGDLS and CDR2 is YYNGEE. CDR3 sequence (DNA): TGTGCCAGCAGCGTGACGAGGGGCGCCGGGGAGCTGTTTTTT. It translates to CASSVTRGAGELFF.

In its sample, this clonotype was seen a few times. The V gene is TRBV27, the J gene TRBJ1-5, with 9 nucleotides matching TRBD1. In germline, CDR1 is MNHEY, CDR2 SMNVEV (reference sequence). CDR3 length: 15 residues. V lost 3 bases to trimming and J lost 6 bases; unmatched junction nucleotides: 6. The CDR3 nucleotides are TGTGCCAGCAGTTTTTCGGGGACAGGGTTTCAGCCCCAGCATTTT. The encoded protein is CASSFSGTGFQPQHF.

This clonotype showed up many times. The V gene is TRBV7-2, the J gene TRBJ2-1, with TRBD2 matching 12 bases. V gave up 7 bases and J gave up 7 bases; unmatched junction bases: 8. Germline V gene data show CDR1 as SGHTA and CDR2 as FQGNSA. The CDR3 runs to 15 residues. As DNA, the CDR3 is TGTGCCAGCACCAACCTAGCGGGAGGGGTAAATGAGCAGTTCTTC. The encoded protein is CASTNLAGGVNEQFF.

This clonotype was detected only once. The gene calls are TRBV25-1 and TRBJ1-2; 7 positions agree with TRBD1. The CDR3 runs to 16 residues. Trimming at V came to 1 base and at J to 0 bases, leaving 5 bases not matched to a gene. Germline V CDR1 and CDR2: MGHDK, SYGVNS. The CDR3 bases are TGTGCCAGCAGTGAATCCGGGACAGCCTCTAACTATGGCTACACCTTC. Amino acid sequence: CASSESGTASNYGYTF.

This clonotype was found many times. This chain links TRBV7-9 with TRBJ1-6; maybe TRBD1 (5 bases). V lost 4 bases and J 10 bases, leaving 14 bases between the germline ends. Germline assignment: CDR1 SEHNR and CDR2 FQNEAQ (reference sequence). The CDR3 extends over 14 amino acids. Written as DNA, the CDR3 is TGTGCCAGCAGCTGGGGTGGAGGGGACTCACCCCTCCACTTT. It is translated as CASSWGGGDSPLHF.

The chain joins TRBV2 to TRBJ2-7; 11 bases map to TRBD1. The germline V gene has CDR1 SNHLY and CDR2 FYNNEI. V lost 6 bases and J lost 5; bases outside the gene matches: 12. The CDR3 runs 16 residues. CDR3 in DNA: TGTGCCAGCAGCTCTTTACGGACAGGGGGCCTCCACGAGCAGTACTTC. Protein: CASSSLRTGGLHEQYF.

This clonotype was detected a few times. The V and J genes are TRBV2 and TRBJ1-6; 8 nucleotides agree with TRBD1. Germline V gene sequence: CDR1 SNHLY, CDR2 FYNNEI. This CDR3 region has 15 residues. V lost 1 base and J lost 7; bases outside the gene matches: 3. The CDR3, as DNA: TGTGCCAGCAGTGAAGTGTCAGGGGGCAATTCACCCCTCCACTTT. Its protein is CASSEVSGGNSPLHF.

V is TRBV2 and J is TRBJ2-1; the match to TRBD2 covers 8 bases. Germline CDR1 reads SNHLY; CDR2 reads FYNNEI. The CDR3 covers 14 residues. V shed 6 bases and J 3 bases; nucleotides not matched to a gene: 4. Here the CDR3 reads CASRASGFYNEQFF. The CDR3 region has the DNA TGTGCCAGCAGGGCTAGCGGGTTCTACAATGAGCAGTTCTTC.

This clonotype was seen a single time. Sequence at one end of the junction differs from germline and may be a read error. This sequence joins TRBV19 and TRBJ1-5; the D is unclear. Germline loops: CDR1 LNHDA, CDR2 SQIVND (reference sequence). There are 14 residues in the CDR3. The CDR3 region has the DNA TGTGCCAATAGACCTTCACAAAGCAACCAGCCCCAGCATTTT. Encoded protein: CANRPSQSNQPQHF.

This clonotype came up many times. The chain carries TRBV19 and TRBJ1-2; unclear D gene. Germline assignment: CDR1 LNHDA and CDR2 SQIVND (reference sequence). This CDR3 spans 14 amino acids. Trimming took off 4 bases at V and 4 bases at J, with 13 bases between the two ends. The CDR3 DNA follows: TGTGCCAGTAGTACCCGTTCAGCTACCTATGGCTACACCTTC. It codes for CASSTRSATYGYTF.

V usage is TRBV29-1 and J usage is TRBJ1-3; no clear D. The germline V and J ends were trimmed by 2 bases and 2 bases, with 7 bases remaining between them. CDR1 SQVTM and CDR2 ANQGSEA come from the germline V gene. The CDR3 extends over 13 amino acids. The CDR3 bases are TGCAGCGTTGAACGAGATACTGGAAACACCATATATTTT. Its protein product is CSVERDTGNTIYF.

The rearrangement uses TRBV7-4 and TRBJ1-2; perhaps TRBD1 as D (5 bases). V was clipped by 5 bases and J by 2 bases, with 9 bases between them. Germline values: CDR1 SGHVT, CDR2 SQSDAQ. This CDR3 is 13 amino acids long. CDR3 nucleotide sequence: TGTGCCAGCAGCACGGGGCCAAACTATGGCTACACCTTC. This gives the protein CASSTGPNYGYTF.

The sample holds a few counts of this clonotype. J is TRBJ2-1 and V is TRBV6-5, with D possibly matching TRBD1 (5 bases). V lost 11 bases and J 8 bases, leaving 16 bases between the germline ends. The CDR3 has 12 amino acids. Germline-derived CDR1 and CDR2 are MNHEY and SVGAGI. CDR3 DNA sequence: TGTGCCGTGGGGCCGTTCTTCGATGAGCAGTTCTTC. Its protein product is CAVGPFFDEQFF.

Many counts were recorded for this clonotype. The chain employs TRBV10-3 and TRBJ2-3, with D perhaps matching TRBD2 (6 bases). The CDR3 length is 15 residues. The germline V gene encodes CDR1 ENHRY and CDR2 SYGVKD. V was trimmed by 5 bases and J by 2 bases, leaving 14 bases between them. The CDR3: CAISSEAGLTDTQYF. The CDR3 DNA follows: TGTGCCATCAGTTCTGAAGCGGGCCTCACAGATACGCAGTATTTT.

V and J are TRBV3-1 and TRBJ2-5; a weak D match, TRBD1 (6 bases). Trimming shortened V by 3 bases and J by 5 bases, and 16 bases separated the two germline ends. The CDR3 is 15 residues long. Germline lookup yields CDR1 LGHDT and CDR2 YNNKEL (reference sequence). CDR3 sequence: CASSHELQGGETQYF. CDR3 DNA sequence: TGTGCCAGCAGCCACGAATTACAGGGTGGGGAGACCCAGTACTTC.